Following are 2 T cell receptor beta chains from one sample sequenced in a study of blood T cell repertoires in COVID-19. The protocol was immunoSEQ multiplex PCR, while the TCRdb copy is restricted to in-frame clones and leaves out a portion. The sample lists 80,000 or so clones; about 85% were seen once. Specimen: peripheral blood. These receptors were obtained from a human donor in a cohort sampled during active COVID-19.

The V and J genes are TRBV4-2 and TRBJ1-1, with D maybe TRBD1 (5 bases). The V gene lost 1 base and the J gene lost 3 bases, with 6 bases spanning the gap. The CDR3 is 13 residues long. Germline V gene lookup returns CDR1 LGHNA and CDR2 YNFKEQ. The CDR3 DNA sequence: TGTGCCAGCAGCCAAGGGACATACACTGAAGCTTTCTTT. This sequence encodes CASSQGTYTEAFF.

The V gene is TRBV19, the J gene TRBJ2-7; 8 bases agree with TRBD2. Looked up from germline, CDR1 is LNHDA and CDR2 is SQIVND (reference sequence). V was pared by 1 base and J by 5 bases, with 7 bases of the junction left unmatched. This CDR3 spans 15 amino acids. As DNA, the CDR3 is TGTGCCAGTAGTATAGGTCGTACTAGCGGCGACGAGCAGTACTTC. It yields the protein CASSIGRTSGDEQYF.